This passage covers 9 T cell receptor beta chains from one sample sequenced in a study of CD8 T cells in Susac syndrome. Random hexamers were used to reverse transcribe roughly 0.5 to 1 ug of RNA. Each CDR3 protein is one row after TCRdb ran MiXCR on the immunoSEQ multiplex PCR reads. Among 250,000 to 300,000 distinct CDR3 sequences listed, approximately 85% were seen once. The source material was CD8+ T cells from PBMCs. The receptors derive from a human donor with multiple sclerosis.

The chain carries TRBV3-1 and TRBJ2-1; D might be TRBD1 (5 bases). Deletions cut 0 bases from V and 10 bases from J, with 22 bases between. The CDR3 extends over 17 amino acids. Germline V gene lookup returns CDR1 LGHDT and CDR2 YNNKEL (reference sequence). This CDR3 is CASSQEVARLGPREQFF. CDR3 nucleotides: TGTGCCAGCAGCCAAGAGGTCGCTCGGCTGGGGCCCAGAGAGCAGTTCTTC.

This clonotype occurred once. The rearrangement links TRBV5-4 to TRBJ2-1; 8 bases line up with TRBD1. Germline V gene sequence: CDR1 SGHNT, CDR2 YYREEE (reference sequence). The CDR3 extends over 14 amino acids. Losses at the gene ends were 4 bases for V and 5 bases for J; bases not matched to a gene: 5. This CDR3 is CASSPRTGHNEQFF. CDR3 DNA sequence: TGTGCCAGCAGCCCCCGGACAGGGCACAATGAGCAGTTCTTC.

The chain couples TRBV9 to TRBJ2-1; D gene unclear. Germline CDR1 and CDR2: SGDLS and YYNGEE. Trimming removed 1 base from V and 5 bases from J, with 13 bases in between. The CDR3 is made up of 15 amino acids. The CDR3 DNA is TGTGCCAGCAGCGTATGGGGTCAGCTCAACAATGAGCAGTTCTTC. Its translation: CASSVWGQLNNEQFF.

CDR3 sequence (DNA): TGCGCCAGCAGCCAAGATCACCCGGGCCTGATCTATGGCTACACCTTC. This gives the protein CASSQDHPGLIYGYTF. The chain uses TRBV4-3 and TRBJ1-2; D call uncertain. Per the germline V gene, CDR1 is LGHNA and CDR2 is YSLEER. The CDR3 extends over 16 amino acids. Trimming took 0 bases from V and 4 from J, leaving 15 bases between them.

The rearrangement links TRBV12-3 or TRBV12-4 to TRBJ2-6; no firm D call. The V end was cut by 5 bases, the J end by 0 bases, with 14 bases between. The length of the CDR3 is 17 residues. CDR3 nucleotides: TGTGCCAGCAGTCCTCTGATGGCAGTCTCTGGGGCCAACGTCCTGACTTTC. Protein sequence: CASSPLMAVSGANVLTF.

This rearrangement joins TRBV27 to TRBJ2-7, with D perhaps matching TRBD2 (6 bases). The V end was cut by 2 bases, the J end by 0 bases, with 11 bases between. The CDR3 is made up of 15 amino acids. Germline CDR1 and CDR2: MNHEY and SMNVEV (reference sequence). The CDR3 protein is CASSLSGWSSYEQYF. DNA for the CDR3: TGTGCCAGCAGTTTAAGCGGGTGGAGCTCCTACGAGCAGTACTTC.

The rearrangement links TRBV27 to TRBJ2-7; D is possibly TRBD2 (5 bases). The CDR3 contains 16 residues. Deletions cut 5 bases from V and 3 bases from J, with 20 bases between. In germline, CDR1 is MNHEY, CDR2 SMNVEV (reference sequence). Here the CDR3 DNA reads TGTGCCAGCAGTCCCCTCCTCGGGATCCTGCTCTACGAGCAGTACTTC. The encoded protein is CASSPLLGILLYEQYF.

This chain connects TRBV13 to TRBJ2-7; 14 bases are a match to TRBD2. This CDR3 is built from 19 residues. Germline V gene data show CDR1 as PRHDT and CDR2 as FYEKMQ (reference sequence). Trimming at V came to 4 bases and at J to 2 bases, leaving 13 bases not matched to a gene. This chain's CDR3 is CASSSTPGLAGEVPYEQYF. The CDR3 region has the DNA TGTGCCAGCAGCTCCACACCGGGACTAGCGGGAGAGGTACCCTACGAGCAGTACTTC. The variable domain in full, completed from reference TRBV13 and TRBJ2-7, reads AAGVIQSPRHLIKEKRETATLKCYPIPRHDTVYWYQQGPGQDPQFLISFYEKMQSDKGSIPDRFSAQQFSDYHSELNMSSLELGDSALYFCASSSTPGLAGEVPYEQYFGPGTRLTVT.

This chain connects TRBV6-2 or TRBV6-3 to TRBJ1-1; D gene ambiguous. The CDR3 loop spans 13 amino acids. Trimming took off 2 bases at V and 8 bases at J, with 12 bases between the two ends. Germline lookup yields CDR1 MNHEY and CDR2 SVGEGT. The CDR3 DNA follows: TGTGCCAGCAGTTACGTGACCGTCGCCGAAGCTTTCTTT. Protein sequence: CASSYVTVAEAFF.